This is a list of T cell receptor beta chains from one sample in a study of post-analysis software for immune sequencing data. TCRdb re-derived calls from the PCR reads in MiXCR, one entry per CDR3 protein. The sample records 700,000 to 900,000 distinct CDR3 sequences, 46% being singletons. Sequenced sample: blood. The receptors originated from a girl aged 10-17 years with multiple sclerosis. CDR3s include the opening cysteine and the closing phenylalanine or tryptophan. The D gene is left open where the match is weak. Part of the rows lack a size; the others show once, few, many or a class for expanded clones.

J: TRBJ2-5
length: 15
D: TRBD2
size: .
V: TRBV6-5
DNA: TGTGCCAGCAGTTATCGGGGACTAGCGTGGGAGACCCAGTACTTC
CDR3: CASSYRGLAWETQYF

J: TRBJ2-7
length: 15
D: TRBD1
size: many
V: TRBV29-1
DNA: TGCAGCGTTAAACCTGTGGGACAGGGGATTAACGAGCAGTACTTC
CDR3: CSVKPVGQGINEQYF

J: TRBJ1-2
length: 14
D: .
size: few
V: TRBV20-1
DNA: TGCAGTGCCACGGACAGTCGGTCGAACTATGGCTACACCTTC
CDR3: CSATDSRSNYGYTF

J: TRBJ2-7
length: 15
D: TRBD2
size: few
V: TRBV20-1
DNA: TGCAGTGCTGGGCGACTAGCGGGAAACTCTCACGAGCAGTACTTC
CDR3: CSAGRLAGNSHEQYF

J: TRBJ2-5
length: 15
D: .
size: .
V: TRBV28
DNA: TGTGCCAGCAGTCCAACTTCCGGGACACAGGAGACCCAGTACTTC
CDR3: CASSPTSGTQETQYF

J: TRBJ2-1
length: 14
D: .
size: .
V: TRBV29-1
DNA: TGCAGCGTGGCAGAGGGGCGGGCCTACAATGAGCAGTTCTTC
CDR3: CSVAEGRAYNEQFF

J: TRBJ2-1
length: 19
D: TRBD2
size: .
V: TRBV6-2/TRBV6-3
DNA: TGTGCCAGCAGTTCACCGGGACTAGCGGGATCGGCCTCCTACAATGAGCAGTTCTTC
CDR3: CASSSPGLAGSASYNEQFF

J: TRBJ2-1
length: 13
D: TRBD2
size: few
V: TRBV20-1
DNA: TGCAGTGCCCGGACTAGCGGGAGCGATGAGCAGTTCTTC
CDR3: CSARTSGSDEQFF

J: TRBJ1-2
length: 14
D: TRBD1
size: few
V: TRBV12-3/TRBV12-4
DNA: TGTGCCAGCAGTTTAGGTAGCAGGACAGGTGGCTACACCTTC
CDR3: CASSLGSRTGGYTF

J: TRBJ2-4
length: 14
D: .
size: .
V: TRBV6-5
DNA: TGTGCCAGCAGCCCCGACCCAGGGTCAAACATTCAGTACTTC
CDR3: CASSPDPGSNIQYF

J: TRBJ2-3
length: 14
D: TRBD2
size: once
V: TRBV7-2
DNA: TGTGCCAGCAGCTGGGCACTAGCGGCAGATACGCAGTATTTT
CDR3: CASSWALAADTQYF

J: TRBJ2-1
length: 17
D: TRBD2
size: .
V: TRBV4-1
DNA: TGCGCCAGCAGCCAAGAGAGCCTAGCGGAGGCCTACAATGAGCAGTTCTTC
CDR3: CASSQESLAEAYNEQFF

J: TRBJ2-1
length: 12
D: .
size: .
V: TRBV6-5
DNA: TGTACTAGCAGTTTGGGGGGGCGATTCCAGTTCTTC
CDR3: CTSSLGGRFQFF

J: TRBJ2-1
length: 14
D: .
size: .
V: TRBV5-1
DNA: TGCGCCAGCAGCACCCGGTGGAGGTTGAATGAGCAGTTCTTC
CDR3: CASSTRWRLNEQFF

J: TRBJ2-3
length: 16
D: .
size: few
V: TRBV7-2
DNA: TGTGCCAGCAGCTTGTTCGGGAGTCCTAGCACAGATACGCAGTATTTT
CDR3: CASSLFGSPSTDTQYF

J: TRBJ2-3
length: 14
D: .
size: few
V: TRBV20-1
DNA: TGCAGTGCACGTCTAGCGCCCGGGGCAGATACGCAGTATTTT
CDR3: CSARLAPGADTQYF